This passage covers 32 T cell receptor beta chains from one sample sequenced in a study of blood T cell repertoires in COVID-19. This table comes from immunoSEQ multiplex PCR, and its TCRdb copy is limited to in-frame clones, with some not included. Among about 81,000 clones listed, about 91% were seen once. The sequencing input was peripheral blood. These receptors all stem from a woman over 75 with active COVID-19.

V gene TRBV11-1 combines with J gene TRBJ2-5, with D tentatively TRBD2 (6 bases). Germline V gene lookup returns CDR1 SGHAT and CDR2 FQDESV (reference sequence). The CDR3 is 12 residues long. V was cut by 7 bases and J by 5 bases, with 11 bases left in between. The CDR3 here is CASTRAGETQYF. CDR3 coding DNA: TGTGCCAGCACGCGGGCGGGGGAGACCCAGTACTTC.

The table lists this clone with a count of one. The chain combines TRBV7-9 with TRBJ1-6; D gene unclear. CDR3 size: 13 residues. The V gene's germline CDR1 is SEHNR and CDR2 FQNEAQ (reference sequence). The V end was cut by 0 bases, the J end by 10 bases, with 7 bases between. CDR3 loop: CASSLAGFSPLHF. DNA for the CDR3: TGTGCCAGCAGCTTAGCGGGCTTCTCACCCCTCCACTTT.

The chain has TRBV5-1 and TRBJ2-6; no clear D gene. The CDR3 extends over 15 amino acids. CDR1 and CDR2 (germline): SGHRS, YFSETQ. Between the trimmed V and J ends, which lost 0 bases and 4 bases, there was a span of 8 bases. Here the CDR3 DNA reads TGCGCCAGCAGCTTGGCCCCCTCCGGGGCCAACGTCCTGACTTTC. It translates to CASSLAPSGANVLTF. Complete variable domain (other parts from reference TRBV5-1 and TRBJ2-6): KAGVTQTPRYLIKTRGQQVTLSCSPISGHRSVSWYQQTPGQGLQFLFEYFSETQRNKGNFPGRFSGRQFSNSRSEMNVSTLELGDSALYLCASSLAPSGANVLTFGAGSRLTVL.

The J gene is TRBJ2-3, the V gene TRBV7-9; 7 positions agree with TRBD2. Germline values: CDR1 SEHNR, CDR2 FQNEAQ (reference sequence). Trimming removed 3 bases from V and 8 bases from J; junction bases left unmatched: 5. This CDR3 spans 13 amino acids. The CDR3 coding sequence is TGTGCCAGCAGCTTGCTAGCGGAAGGTACGCAGTATTTT. Residues: CASSLLAEGTQYF.

This chain links TRBV7-3 with TRBJ2-7, with 7 bases identical to TRBD2. With V trimmed by 5 bases and J by 3 bases, 4 bases remained unmatched. The germline gives CDR1 SGHTA, CDR2 FQGTGA. The CDR3 covers 13 residues. The CDR3 protein is CASSKAGNYEQYF. The DNA of the CDR3 is TGTGCCAGCAGCAAAGCGGGAAACTACGAGCAGTACTTC.

The V and J genes are TRBV6-6 and TRBJ2-5; possible D gene TRBD1, 5 bases. Germline CDR1 is MNHNY and CDR2 is SVGAGI (reference sequence). The CDR3 has 14 residues. V was trimmed by 5 bases and J by 2 bases, leaving 12 bases between them. DNA for the CDR3: TGTGCCAGCAGTGCATTGGGGCAGCAAGAGACCCAGTACTTC. It codes for CASSALGQQETQYF.

A few counts support this clone. The chain recombines TRBV25-1 with TRBJ2-7, with TRBD2 matching over 12 bases. V trimming: 3 bases; J trimming: 6 bases; junction bases outside the gene matches: 12. From germline, CDR1 is MGHDK and CDR2 SYGVNS. This CDR3 spans 17 amino acids. CDR3 sequence reads: CASSEGLAGIRQPEQYF. Written as DNA, the CDR3 is TGTGCCAGCAGTGAGGGACTAGCGGGTATCCGGCAGCCCGAGCAGTACTTC.

The V gene is TRBV6-2 or TRBV6-3, the J gene TRBJ2-7, with 7 bases aligning to TRBD1. J lost 0 bases, V lost 2 bases, and 10 bases had no gene match. The CDR3 loop spans 17 amino acids. CDR1 is MNHEY, CDR2 SVGEGT, per germline. The CDR3 nucleotides are TGTGCCAGCAGTTACGCAGACTACAGGGGAAGCTCCTACGAGCAGTACTTC. Protein sequence: CASSYADYRGSSYEQYF.

The chain links TRBV19 to TRBJ2-3, with 9 bases that match TRBD2. Trimming cost V 9 bases and J 5 bases; bases outside gene matches: 6. CDR3 length equals 13 residues. The germline CDR1 and CDR2 sequences are LNHDA and SQIVND (reference sequence). The CDR3 DNA is TGTGCCAGCAGCGGGAGGCCGGGAGATACGCAGTATTTT. Its translation: CASSGRPGDTQYF.

The chain has TRBV5-1 and TRBJ2-5; 8 bases agree with TRBD2. The germline gives CDR1 SGHRS, CDR2 YFSETQ. The junction had 2 bases not matched to a gene; V was cut back by 0 bases and J by 4 bases. The CDR3 is 14 amino acids. DNA for the CDR3: TGCGCCAGCAGCTTGGACCGGGGGGGAGAGACCCAGTACTTC. Translated: CASSLDRGGETQYF.

The rearrangement joins TRBV7-2 to TRBJ2-2; D perhaps matches TRBD2 (5 bases). There are 16 residues in the CDR3. V lost 1 base, J lost 6 bases, and 15 bases lay in between. Per the germline V gene, CDR1 is SGHTA and CDR2 is FQGNSA. CDR3 bases: TGTGCCAGCAGCTTAGTGGCTAGCCTTATCGCCGGGGAGCTGTTTTTT. Its translation is CASSLVASLIAGELFF.

V and J are TRBV4-3 and TRBJ2-1; TRBD2 agrees at 7 bases. The germline V gene has CDR1 LGHNA and CDR2 YSLEER. The junction had 3 bases not matched to a gene; V was cut back by 4 bases and J by 0 bases. The CDR3 is made up of 15 amino acids. CDR3 sequence reads: CASSPLAVSYNEQFF. The DNA of the CDR3 is TGCGCCAGCAGCCCCCTAGCGGTCTCCTACAATGAGCAGTTCTTC.

The chain joins TRBV7-9 to TRBJ1-1; D not certain. The CDR3 contains 14 residues. Germline-derived CDR1 and CDR2 are SEHNR and FQNEAQ (reference sequence). Trimming removed 1 base from V and 0 bases from J, with 6 bases in between. CDR3 bases: TGTGCCAGCAGCTTAGGACGGGTGAACACTGAAGCTTTCTTT. Amino acids: CASSLGRVNTEAFF.

The CDR3: CATQTGVGANVLTF. CDR3 bases: TGTGCCACCCAGACAGGGGTCGGGGCCAACGTCCTGACTTTC. The J gene is TRBJ2-6, the V gene TRBV28; 8 bases are shared with TRBD1. J was trimmed by 4 bases and V by 10 bases; bases with no gene match: 6. Germline values: CDR1 MDHEN, CDR2 SYDVKM. The CDR3 is made up of 14 amino acids.

J is TRBJ2-2 and V is TRBV7-2; maybe TRBD1 (5 bases). The CDR3 is made up of 14 amino acids. Germline V gene sequence: CDR1 SGHTA, CDR2 FQGNSA. Trimming left V 7 bases short and J 4 bases short, with 13 bases between. In DNA, the CDR3 is TGTGCCAGCAACCGAAGACAGACCACCGGGGAGCTGTTTTTT. It yields the protein CASNRRQTTGELFF.

CDR3 residues: CASSTGTGMDTQYF. The DNA for the CDR3 is TGTGCCAGCAGCACGGGGACAGGGATGGATACGCAGTATTTT. The genes are TRBV7-3 and TRBJ2-3; 9 positions agree with TRBD1. CDR1 is SGHTA and CDR2 is FQGTGA in the germline V gene. V dropped 5 bases and J dropped 6; count of bases not matched to a gene: 6. The CDR3 has 14 amino acids.

This chain joins TRBV28 and TRBJ1-2, with 7 bases matching TRBD1. CDR3 length equals 15 residues. Germline CDR1 and CDR2: MDHEN and SYDVKM. With 2 bases clipped from V and 5 bases from J, the junction kept 8 bases outside the gene matches. CDR3 loop: CASSLEWGQRYGYTF. The CDR3 bases are TGTGCCAGCAGTTTAGAATGGGGACAGCGGTATGGCTACACCTTC.

The J gene is TRBJ2-2, the V gene TRBV5-4; 9 nucleotides align to TRBD1. Germline lookup yields CDR1 SGHNT and CDR2 YYREEE (reference sequence). J lost 8 bases, V lost 3 bases, and 5 bases had no gene match. The CDR3 totals 14 residues. The CDR3 region has the DNA TGTGCCAGCAGCTCGGGACAGGGTATAGGGGAGCTGTTTTTT. It encodes CASSSGQGIGELFF. Together with reference TRBV5-4 and TRBJ2-2, the CDR3 gives the full variable domain: ETGVTQSPTHLIKTRGQQVTLRCSSQSGHNTVSWYQQALGQGPQFIFQYYREEENGRGNFPPRFSGLQFPNYSSELNVNALELDDSALYLCASSSGQGIGELFFGEGSRLTVL.

The chain uses TRBV5-1 and TRBJ1-6, with TRBD1 as a possible D gene (6 bases). The V gene lost 2 bases and the J gene lost 7 bases, with 13 bases spanning the gap. Germline values: CDR1 SGHRS, CDR2 YFSETQ. The CDR3 sequence is 15 residues long. The CDR3 here is CASSFWTDPNSPLHF. The CDR3, as DNA: TGCGCCAGCAGCTTCTGGACAGACCCGAATTCACCCCTCCACTTT.

The chain employs TRBV5-8 and TRBJ2-2; D remains ambiguous. Deletions cut 2 bases from V and 1 base from J, with 9 bases between. Germline V gene lookup returns CDR1 SGHTS and CDR2 YDEGEE. This CDR3 is 15 amino acids long. The CDR3 DNA follows: TGTGCCAGCAGCTTTATATACAAGAACACCGGGGAGCTGTTTTTT. It is translated as CASSFIYKNTGELFF.

V is TRBV27 and J is TRBJ2-3; 11 bases align to TRBD2. Trimming took 2 bases from V and 1 from J; bases not matched to a gene: 2. This CDR3 has 16 residues. The germline CDR1 and CDR2 sequences are MNHEY and SMNVEV (reference sequence). The CDR3 spells CASSLPTSGGTDTQYF. The CDR3 region has the DNA TGTGCCAGCAGTTTACCGACTAGCGGGGGCACAGATACGCAGTATTTT.

V and J are TRBV10-3 and TRBJ1-5; 9 bases agree with TRBD1. The CDR3 is made up of 15 amino acids. V lost 3 bases, J lost 6 bases, and 6 bases stayed unmatched. Germline CDR1 ENHRY, CDR2 SYGVKD. The CDR3 DNA reads as TGTGCCATCAGTGAAACACAGGGGGCCGCTCAGCCCCAGCATTTT. This codes for CAISETQGAAQPQHF.

The gene calls are TRBV2 and TRBJ2-7; D is unresolved. CDR3 length equals 12 residues. Germline V gives CDR1 SNHLY, CDR2 FYNNEI. Trimming took off 4 bases at V and 3 bases at J, with 7 bases between the two ends. CDR3 sequence: CASSASVYEQYF. For the CDR3, the DNA is TGTGCCAGCAGTGCCTCCGTCTACGAGCAGTACTTC.

This clone was recorded only once. This chain uses TRBV7-2 with TRBJ1-1; the D gene is possibly TRBD1 (5 bases). CDR1 and CDR2 (germline): SGHTA, FQGNSA. The CDR3 spans 19 residues. The V end was cut by 5 bases, the J end by 4 bases, with 29 bases between. CDR3 bases: TGTGCCAGCAGCCCCCGCGTTTGGGGGGGGGTAGGGAGTGGCACTGAAGCTTTCTTT. Protein product: CASSPRVWGGVGSGTEAFF.

The chain is built from TRBV29-1 and TRBJ2-7; a possible D gene is TRBD2 (5 bases). The CDR3 is 13 amino acids. Germline V gene data show CDR1 as SQVTM and CDR2 as ANQGSEA. The V end lost 2 bases, the J end lost 7 bases, and 15 bases lay between the germline ends. This chain's CDR3 is CSVELPGRGEQYF. CDR3 nucleotides: TGCAGCGTTGAATTACCGGGCCGCGGGGAGCAGTACTTC.

The chain carries TRBV28 and TRBJ1-5, with no clear D. The CDR3 is made up of 16 amino acids. The V end lost 2 bases, the J end lost 0 bases, and 11 bases lay between the germline ends. The germline V gene has CDR1 MDHEN and CDR2 SYDVKM. Here the CDR3 DNA reads TGTGCCAGCAGTTTACGAGGGATGTATAGCAATCAGCCCCAGCATTTT. It is translated as CASSLRGMYSNQPQHF.

Note on this clone: Germline and junction disagree at one end, which may indicate a read error. This chain connects TRBV29-1 to TRBJ1-1; 9 nucleotides agree with TRBD1. Germline CDR1 SQVTM, CDR2 ANQGSEA. The CDR3 is 11 amino acids. CDR3 nucleotide sequence: TGCAGCGTAGACCGGACAGGGGCGATTATCTTT. It is translated as CSVDRTGAIIF.

The chain links TRBV4-2 to TRBJ2-1; 10 bases align to TRBD2. This CDR3 is 17 amino acids long. The J segment lost 0 bases and the V segment lost 4 bases, leaving 6 bases of the junction unmatched. Germline V gene lookup returns CDR1 LGHNA and CDR2 YNFKEQ. The CDR3: CASSPGLARDSYNEQFF. The CDR3 coding sequence is TGTGCCAGCAGCCCGGGACTAGCGAGGGACTCCTACAATGAGCAGTTCTTC.

The V call is TRBV6-5, the J call TRBJ2-7; D gene unclear. CDR3 size: 14 residues. Trimming removed 2 bases from V and 6 bases from J, with 14 bases in between. Germline-derived CDR1 and CDR2 are MNHEY and SVGAGI. The DNA for the CDR3 is TGTGCCAGCAGTTACGCGCACAGTTTATCCGAGCAGTACTTC. Its translation: CASSYAHSLSEQYF.

The CDR3 DNA reads TGTGCCAGCCGCATAGCGGGAGGACTATACAATGAGCAGTTCTTC. Protein: CASRIAGGLYNEQFF. This chain uses TRBV7-9 with TRBJ2-1, with TRBD2 matching over 10 bases. The CDR3 has 15 amino acids. Germline loops: CDR1 SEHNR, CDR2 FQNEAQ (reference sequence). The V and J ends lost 8 bases and 4 bases, in that order; junction bases with no gene match: 8.

The J gene is TRBJ2-5, the V gene TRBV9, with D possibly matching TRBD1 (5 bases). V lost 0 bases, J lost 4 bases, and 13 bases lay in between. This CDR3 has 15 residues. The germline V gene has CDR1 SGDLS and CDR2 YYNGEE. This CDR3 reads CASSVGPAGRETQYF. CDR3 DNA sequence: TGTGCCAGCAGCGTAGGCCCGGCAGGGCGAGAGACCCAGTACTTC.

This rearrangement joins TRBV11-3 to TRBJ2-5; TRBD2 matches at 11 bases. The CDR3 sequence is 16 residues long. Losses at the gene ends were 5 bases for V and 4 bases for J; bases not matched to a gene: 9. Germline lookup yields CDR1 SGHNT and CDR2 YENEEA. The DNA for the CDR3 is TGTGCCAGCAGCCCAGGGCTAGCGGGAGGATTAGAGACCCAGTACTTC. The encoded protein is CASSPGLAGGLETQYF.